These T cell receptor beta chains were read from a single sample in a study of neurological immune-mediated disorders. Each CDR3 protein gets one entry after TCRdb re-called the 5' RACE reads with MiXCR. Of tens of thousands of distinct CDR3 sequences listed, around 4% are singletons. The sample comprised PBMCs. The receptors derive from a man aged 25 to 40 with multiple sclerosis. Each CDR3 is given with its conserved first and last residue. D genes are given only for firm matches. Clone size appears in some rows only: once, few, many, or a class for an expanded clone.

clone size	V gene	J gene	D gene	CDR3 DNA	CDR3 protein
many	TRBV5-6	TRBJ2-7	TRBD1	TGTGCCAGCAGCGCCACAACTACAGGGGGCGAGCAGTACTTC	CASSATTTGGEQYF
many	TRBV12-3/TRBV12-4	TRBJ2-3	NA	TGTGCCAGCAGTTCATCTAATACGCAGTATTTT	CASSSSNTQYF
NA	TRBV4-3	TRBJ2-3	NA	TGCGCCAGCAGCCAAGGAGCTCGGGGGGCTAGCACAGATACGCAGTATTTT	CASSQGARGASTDTQYF
many	TRBV27	TRBJ1-1	NA	TGTGCCAGCAGTGATAGCAGGGGTGTAAAAGCTTTCTTT	CASSDSRGVKAFF
many	TRBV28	TRBJ1-5	NA	TGTGCCAGCAGTTTATGGCAGGATAGCAATCAGCCCCAGCATTTT	CASSLWQDSNQPQHF
many	TRBV10-3	TRBJ2-1	NA	TGTGCCATCAGTGGAGCGGAAAATGAGCAGTTCTTC	CAISGAENEQFF
NA	TRBV20-1	TRBJ2-7	NA	TGCAGTGCTAGAGCGATTGGAGACTACGAGCAGTACTTC	CSARAIGDYEQYF
few	TRBV2	TRBJ1-1	NA	TGTGCCAGCAGTGTGTCGAACACTGAAGCTTTCTTT	CASSVSNTEAFF
many	TRBV12-3/TRBV12-4	TRBJ1-4	NA	TGTGCCAGCAGTTTGCAAACAGCTAATGAAAAACTGTTTTTT	CASSLQTANEKLFF
many	TRBV5-1	TRBJ2-7	TRBD1	TGCGCCAGCAGCTTGTCAACAGGGGCCAAGGAGCAGTACTTC	CASSLSTGAKEQYF
many	TRBV28	TRBJ1-1	TRBD1	TGTGCCAGCAGCGGGCCGGGACAGGGATATTTTAGGCAGCCTGAAGCTTTCTTT	CASSGPGQGYFRQPEAFF
many	TRBV3-1	TRBJ2-7	NA	TGTGCCAGCAGCCAAAGGTGGGCAGGCGGTGTCGAGCAGTACTTC	CASSQRWAGGVEQYF
NA	TRBV2	TRBJ2-2	NA	TGTGCCAAGAAGGGCCTTCGTGGGGAGCTGTTTTTT	CAKKGLRGELFF
many	TRBV11-1	TRBJ2-2	NA	TGTGCCAGCAGCTTAAATGGGAACACCGGGGAGCTGTTTTTT	CASSLNGNTGELFF
many	TRBV12-5	TRBJ1-5	NA	TGTGCTAGTGGTTTCCATCAGCCCCAGCATTTT	CASGFHQPQHF
many	TRBV20-1	TRBJ2-3	NA	TGCAGTGCTCGGCTACCGGGACTTCGCACAGATACGCAGTATTTT	CSARLPGLRTDTQYF
many	TRBV20-1	TRBJ2-1	NA	TGCAGTGCCCCTGAACAGGGGGGGCTATACAATGAGCAGTTCTTC	CSAPEQGGLYNEQFF
few	TRBV6-6	TRBJ1-5	NA	TGTGCCAGCAGATACAGGGCTGCGAATCAGCCCCAGAATTTT	CASRYRAANQPQNF
many	TRBV20-1	TRBJ1-3	NA	TGCAGTGCTAGAAAAGCAGGGTTGGAAAACACCATATATTTT	CSARKAGLENTIYF
many	TRBV5-1	TRBJ1-2	TRBD1	TGCGCCAGCAGCTTACTATCGACAGGGGGGGACTATGGCTACACCTTC	CASSLLSTGGDYGYTF
many	TRBV7-6	TRBJ1-4	TRBD1	TGTGCCAGCAGCTCCTTACAGGGGGCCGGAGAAAAACTGTTTTTT	CASSSLQGAGEKLFF
many	TRBV7-9	TRBJ2-2	TRBD2	TGTGCCAGCAGCTCTGGACTAGCGGACACCGGGGAGCTGTTTTTT	CASSSGLADTGELFF
many	TRBV5-1	TRBJ2-1	NA	TGCGCCAGCAGCTTTGGGGGGACCTCACCTCACAATGAGCAGTTCTTC	CASSFGGTSPHNEQFF
many	TRBV3-1	TRBJ1-5	TRBD1	TGTGCCAGCAGCCAAAGGCCTCGGGGGCCAGCCCACAGGGGTGAGCCCCAGCATTTT	CASSQRPRGPAHRGEPQHF
many	TRBV13	TRBJ2-2	NA	TGTGCCAGCAGCCCTCGGGTTGGAACCGGGGAGCTGTTTTTT	CASSPRVGTGELFF
many	TRBV27	TRBJ2-3	NA	TGTGCCAGCCGCCTGCCTCCGGGAGAGGGAGATACGCAGTATTTT	CASRLPPGEGDTQYF
many	TRBV3-1	TRBJ2-2	NA	TGTGCCAGCAGCCCTCGTTGGACTTCAGCGAACACCGGGGAGCTGTTTTTT	CASSPRWTSANTGELFF
many	TRBV7-3	TRBJ2-3	NA	TGTGCCAGCAGGTTGAGTAGCACAGATACGCAGTATTTT	CASRLSSTDTQYF
many	TRBV7-6	TRBJ2-7	NA	TGTGCCAGCAGCCCCCCGGGGCGACCCTACGAGCAGTACTTC	CASSPPGRPYEQYF
NA	TRBV5-1	TRBJ2-1	TRBD2	TGCGCCAGCAGCTATAAGGGCGGGGGCTCCTACAATGAGCAGTTCTTC	CASSYKGGGSYNEQFF
many	TRBV10-3	TRBJ2-2	NA	TGTGCCATCCGCGGTAAGGCGGCGAACACCGGGGAGCTGTTTTTT	CAIRGKAANTGELFF
many	TRBV20-1	TRBJ1-6	TRBD1	TGCAGTGCTAGAGCTCGGACAGGGGACTCACCCCTCCACTTT	CSARARTGDSPLHF
many	TRBV10-3	TRBJ2-7	TRBD2	TGTGCCACGTCCCTAGCGGGAGTTGATGAGCAGTACTTC	CATSLAGVDEQYF
many	TRBV20-1	TRBJ2-7	TRBD2	TGCAGTGCTCCACCTTCCCAGTGGCGGGAGGGCCCGTACGAGCAGTACTTC	CSAPPSQWREGPYEQYF
many	TRBV3-1	TRBJ2-1	TRBD1	TGTGCCAGCAGCCAGCAGAGGGACAGTGACAATGAGCAGTTCTTC	CASSQQRDSDNEQFF
many	TRBV7-2	TRBJ1-1	TRBD1	TGTGCCAGCAGTTCCACGGGACAGGGGAAAACTAACACTGAAGCTTTCTTT	CASSSTGQGKTNTEAFF
many	TRBV4-1	TRBJ2-3	TRBD2	TGCGCCAGCAGCCAAGGGGGACTAGGGGCAGATACGCAGTATTTT	CASSQGGLGADTQYF
many	TRBV20-1	TRBJ2-2	NA	TGCAGTGCTAGGATCGGGCGGTCCACCGGGGAGCTGTTTTTT	CSARIGRSTGELFF
NA	TRBV20-1	TRBJ2-4	TRBD1	TGCAGTGCTAGACCAAACCCGACAGGGATTAAGGAAATTCAGTACTTC	CSARPNPTGIKEIQYF
NA	TRBV7-6	TRBJ2-5	NA	TGTGCCAGCAGCTTATACGGGACCACCCAAGAGACCCAGTACTTC	CASSLYGTTQETQYF
many	TRBV20-1	TRBJ2-1	TRBD1	TGCAGTACCGGACAGGGAGGTTTCGATGAGCAGTTCTTC	CSTGQGGFDEQFF
many	TRBV28	TRBJ2-7	NA	TGTGCCAGCAGTTTAATGGGCAGCTCCTCCTACGAGCAGTACTTC	CASSLMGSSSYEQYF
many	TRBV5-1	TRBJ1-1	NA	TGCGCCAGCAGCATTCGAGACGGTCTGGGGACTGAAGCTTTCTTT	CASSIRDGLGTEAFF
many	TRBV6-6	TRBJ2-5	NA	TGTGCCAGCAGTTACGTTTCGGGAAAAGAGACCCAGTACTTC	CASSYVSGKETQYF
many	TRBV12-3/TRBV12-4	TRBJ1-1	TRBD1	TGTGCCAGCAGTCCAAGGACAGGGGAGAACACTGAAGCTTTCTTT	CASSPRTGENTEAFF
NA	TRBV29-1	TRBJ1-2	TRBD1	TGCAGCGTCGGAAGGACAGGGGCAAATAATGGCTACACCTTC	CSVGRTGANNGYTF
many	TRBV5-1	TRBJ2-3	TRBD1	TGCGCCAGCAGCAAGCGCCAGGGGGCGCAGGACACAGATACGCAGTATTTT	CASSKRQGAQDTDTQYF
few	TRBV19	TRBJ2-1	NA	TGTGCCAGCGGCTTCGTCGAGCAGTTCTTC	CASGFVEQFF